The TCR beta chain described here comes from a study of CD8+ T cells in alopecia areata. Whole-study context: Patients in the study were on tofacitinib for 6 to 18 months, then off it for 6 months. Whole-study findings and limits: Clonality exceeded that of normal scalp in lesional scalp, most notably in alopecia totalis/universalis.

After isolation, RNA underwent reverse transcription to generate cDNA as the sequencing template. Libraries were prepared by immunoSEQ multiplex PCR; TCRdb keeps only in-frame clonotypes and omits some of them. The sample holds 150,000 to 180,000 clones; 50% to 65% are singletons and the top ten take just under 20%. Only one count was recorded for this clone. What it binds is unknown. CDR1 is SGDLS, CDR2 YYNGEE, per germline. Trimming cost V 4 bases and J 6 bases; bases outside gene matches: 6. CDR3 size: 15 residues. The TCR was taken from a human donor with alopecia areata. Here the sequenced sample was CD8+ T cells sorted from blood, taken at week 0. The rearrangement links TRBV9 to TRBJ2-1; 11 bases map to TRBD1. The CDR3 region is CASSPGTGGFNEQFF. CDR3 sequence (DNA): TGTGCCAGCAGCCCCGGGACAGGGGGTTTCAATGAGCAGTTCTTC. Drawing the rest from reference TRBV9 and TRBJ2-1, the complete variable domain is DSGVTQTPKHLITATGQRVTLRCSPRSGDLSVYWYQQSLDQGLQFLIQYYNGEERAKGNILERFSAQQFPDLHSELNLSSLELGDSALYFCASSPGTGGFNEQFFGPGTRLTVL.